These T cell receptor beta chains were read from a single sample in a study of blood T cell repertoires in COVID-19. This table comes from immunoSEQ multiplex PCR, and its TCRdb copy is limited to in-frame clones, with some not included. The table records some 120,000 clones, over 75% of them present only once. Sequenced input: peripheral blood. Every receptor here comes from a man at least 80 years old with active or convalescent COVID-19. The CDR3 runs from the conserved cysteine through the conserved F or W. A D gene is named only where the DNA matches it firmly. Rows give clone size only sometimes, using once, few, many, or a class for an expanded clone.

d_gene | j_gene | len | abundance | v_gene | CDR3nt | CDR3aa
TRBD2 | TRBJ2-3 | 19 | - | TRBV24-1 | TGTGCCACCAGTGATTTTGGGGAGACTAGCGGTGGGAGCACAGATACGCAGTATTTT | CATSDFGETSGGSTDTQYF
TRBD1 | TRBJ2-5 | 15 | - | TRBV11-2 | TGTGCCAGCAGCGAGAACAGGGGGCGCGGAGAGACCCAGTACTTC | CASSENRGRGETQYF
TRBD2 | TRBJ2-3 | 16 | - | TRBV5-1 | TGCGCCAGCAGTGGGACTACTAGCGGGAGGGGAGATACGCAGTATTTT | CASSGTTSGRGDTQYF
- | TRBJ2-2 | 13 | - | TRBV19 | TGTGCCAGTAGTATGGGTCAGGTCGGGGAGCTGTTTTTT | CASSMGQVGELFF
TRBD2 | TRBJ2-1 | 13 | - | TRBV19 | TGTGCCAGCACCGGGACTAGGGGCAATGAGCAGTTCTTC | CASTGTRGNEQFF
TRBD2 | TRBJ2-1 | 20 | - | TRBV7-6 | TGTGCCAGCAGCTCCCTTATGGGGACTAGCGGGGGGGCGGGCTACAATGAGCAGTTCTTC | CASSSLMGTSGGAGYNEQFF
TRBD2 | TRBJ2-3 | 17 | - | TRBV5-4 | TGTGCCAGCAGCTTGAACGGACTAGCGGGGAGCACAGATACGCAGTATTTT | CASSLNGLAGSTDTQYF
- | TRBJ1-2 | 13 | - | TRBV30 | TGTGCCTGGAGTGTCCGGACTTCGGGTGGCTACACCTTC | CAWSVRTSGGYTF
TRBD2 | TRBJ2-5 | 14 | - | TRBV9 | TGTGCCAGCAGCGTAGCTAGCGGGGAAGAGACCCAGTACTTC | CASSVASGEETQYF
TRBD1 | TRBJ2-7 | 15 | - | TRBV5-4 | TGTGCCAGCAGCTTGGGGGGACAGGGTAAAGACGAGCAGTACTTC | CASSLGGQGKDEQYF
- | TRBJ2-1 | 17 | - | TRBV7-2 | TGTGCCAGCAGCCCAGACAGGGGCAGCGGGGTCAACAATGAGCAGTTCTTC | CASSPDRGSGVNNEQFF
TRBD1 | TRBJ1-1 | 13 | - | TRBV29-1 | TGCAGCGTTACACAGGGGGTAGGCACTGAAGCTTTCTTT | CSVTQGVGTEAFF
- | TRBJ1-5 | 14 | - | TRBV10-3 | TGTGCCGTACAGTTGGGAGTACACAATCAGCCCCAGCATTTT | CAVQLGVHNQPQHF
TRBD2 | TRBJ2-1 | 15 | - | TRBV27 | TGTGCCAGCAGACCGATAGCGGGAGAGTGGTATGAGCAGTTCTTC | CASRPIAGEWYEQFF
TRBD2 | TRBJ2-1 | 15 | - | TRBV7-2 | TGTGCCAGCAGCTTAGAGTCGGGGCTAGCGGGGGAGCAGTTCTTC | CASSLESGLAGEQFF
- | TRBJ1-5 | 14 | - | TRBV19 | TGTGCCAGTAAAAGAGCTTCCTACAATCAGCCCCAGCATTTT | CASKRASYNQPQHF
- | TRBJ1-1 | 14 | - | TRBV30 | TGTGCCTGGAGCCTAGGGGTCCCCAACACTGAAGCTTTCTTT | CAWSLGVPNTEAFF
- | TRBJ2-7 | 14 | - | TRBV6-5 | TGTGCCAGCAGTTACGGTAGTGAATACGGCGAGCAGTACTTC | CASSYGSEYGEQYF
TRBD2 | TRBJ2-4 | 15 | - | TRBV28 | TGTGCCAGCGGGACTAGCGGGGGGAACTTAAACATTCAGTACTTC | CASGTSGGNLNIQYF
TRBD2 | TRBJ2-3 | 15 | - | TRBV11-2 | TGTGCCAGCACCCTTGGCGGGGGGGCCGCAGATACGCAGTATTTT | CASTLGGGAADTQYF
TRBD2 | TRBJ2-3 | 16 | - | TRBV9 | TGTGCCAGCAGCGTAGCCGCGACTAGCGGTACAGATACGCAGTATTTT | CASSVAATSGTDTQYF
TRBD1 | TRBJ1-2 | 16 | - | TRBV7-9 | TGTGCCAGCAGCTTAACGGACAGGGGAGGTTTTGACGGCTACACCTTC | CASSLTDRGGFDGYTF
TRBD2 | TRBJ2-1 | 13 | - | TRBV19 | TGTGCCAGTAGCGGACTAGTCTTAGGTGAGCAGTTCTTC | CASSGLVLGEQFF
TRBD1 | TRBJ1-5 | 15 | - | TRBV7-2 | TGTGCCAGCAGCTTCGCTACAGGGGCCGATCAGCCCCAGCATTTT | CASSFATGADQPQHF
- | TRBJ2-3 | 16 | - | TRBV3-1/TRBV3-2 | TGTGCCAGCAGCCAAGGGAGCGGCACTAGCACAGATACGCAGTATTTT | CASSQGSGTSTDTQYF
- | TRBJ2-6 | 14 | few | TRBV10-2 | TGCGCCAGCAGTGCGAGCTCTGGGGCCAACGTCCTGACTTTC | CASSASSGANVLTF
TRBD2 | TRBJ2-7 | 16 | once | TRBV4-3 | TGCGCCAGCAGCCGTCGACTAGCGGGAGGCCAAGGCGAGCAGTACTTC | CASSRRLAGGQGEQYF
TRBD1 | TRBJ1-6 | 15 | once | TRBV11-2 | TGTGCCAGCAGCACAGGACAGGGGACCAATTCACCCCTCCACTTT | CASSTGQGTNSPLHF
- | TRBJ1-4 | 15 | - | TRBV10-3 | TGTGCCATCAGTGAGTCGAAGCAGGCTAATGAAAAACTGTTTTTT | CAISESKQANEKLFF
- | TRBJ1-2 | 14 | - | TRBV14 | TGTGCCAGCAGCCTACGGGACATTGGCTATGGCTACACCTTC | CASSLRDIGYGYTF
- | TRBJ1-2 | 14 | - | TRBV5-4 | TGTGCCAGCAGCTCCTCACAGGGCCGGTGGGGCTACACCTTC | CASSSSQGRWGYTF
- | TRBJ2-1 | 12 | - | TRBV30 | TGTGCCTGGAGTGTACGGCCGGGTGAGCAGTTCTTC | CAWSVRPGEQFF
- | TRBJ1-1 | 14 | - | TRBV5-4 | TGTGCCAGCAGCTCGAGGCAGGGGAACACTGAAGCTTTCTTT | CASSSRQGNTEAFF
TRBD1 | TRBJ1-6 | 16 | - | TRBV10-3 | TGTGCCATCAGTGTTACAGGGACAGGGGCGGATTCACCCCTCCACTTT | CAISVTGTGADSPLHF
- | TRBJ2-6 | 15 | - | TRBV6-1 | TGTGCCAGCAGTGAAGAGCGGTCTGGGGCCAACGTCCTGACTTTC | CASSEERSGANVLTF
TRBD2 | TRBJ2-5 | 16 | - | TRBV6-2/TRBV6-3 | TGTGCCAGCAGCTGGACTAGCGGGGGTTCCCAAGAGACCCAGTACTTC | CASSWTSGGSQETQYF
TRBD1 | TRBJ2-1 | 15 | once | TRBV7-2 | TGTGCCAGCAGCCCCAGGACAGGCTCCTACAATGAGCAGTTCTTC | CASSPRTGSYNEQFF
TRBD2 | TRBJ2-1 | 17 | - | TRBV19 | TGTGCCAGTAGTATATCGGGACTAGCGGGCTCCTACAATGAGCAGTTCTTC | CASSISGLAGSYNEQFF
TRBD1 | TRBJ2-4 | 16 | - | TRBV28 | TGTGCCAGCAGTGAATACTCAGGGGGCGCGATGGACATTCAGTACTTC | CASSEYSGGAMDIQYF
- | TRBJ1-3 | 15 | once | TRBV18 | TGTGCCAGCTCACCTGGAGCGAGCATTGGAAACACCATATATTTT | CASSPGASIGNTIYF
- | TRBJ1-4 | 12 | few | TRBV19 | TGTGCCAGTAGGCGGATTAATGAAAAACTGTTTTTT | CASRRINEKLFF
TRBD1 | TRBJ2-5 | 15 | - | TRBV5-1 | TGCGCCAGCAGCTTGGACAGGGGATCGGGGGAGACCCAGTACTTC | CASSLDRGSGETQYF
- | TRBJ2-2 | 16 | - | TRBV9 | TGTGCCAGCAGCGTAGCTGGAGGGGGCAACACCGGGGAGCTGTTTTTT | CASSVAGGGNTGELFF
- | TRBJ2-5 | 13 | - | TRBV19 | TGTGCCAGTAGTCTACAGTACCAAGAGACCCAGTACTTC | CASSLQYQETQYF
TRBD1 | TRBJ1-4 | 15 | - | TRBV9 | TGTGCCAGCAGCGTAGAACAGGGGGCTTGGGAAAAACTGTTTTTT | CASSVEQGAWEKLFF
- | TRBJ1-1 | 13 | once | TRBV14 | TGTGCCAGCAGCCGGACCGGGAGGGCTGAAGCTTTCTTT | CASSRTGRAEAFF
- | TRBJ1-6 | 15 | - | TRBV5-1 | TGCGCCAGCAGCTTGGCCGGACAACTGAATTCACCCCTCCACTTT | CASSLAGQLNSPLHF
- | TRBJ1-2 | 12 | - | TRBV16 | TGTGCCAGCAGCCCCGACAGCTATGGCTACACCTTC | CASSPDSYGYTF
- | TRBJ1-1 | 17 | - | TRBV3-1/TRBV3-2 | TGTGCCAGCAGCCAAGAAACCTCCGGACAGATGAACACTGAAGCTTTCTTT | CASSQETSGQMNTEAFF
- | TRBJ2-1 | 18 | once | TRBV4-1 | TGCGCCAGCAGCCTAGAATCGCCGGGACAACTACTTACCAATGAGCAGTTCTTC | CASSLESPGQLLTNEQFF
TRBD2 | TRBJ2-2 | 19 | - | TRBV27 | TGTGCCAGCAGTATCCCGACTAGCGGGGGGGCCGCGGACACCGGGGAGCTGTTTTTT | CASSIPTSGGAADTGELFF
- | TRBJ1-5 | 14 | - | TRBV6-5 | TGTGCCAGCAGTTACAGGGGGAAGGATCAGCCCCAGCATTTT | CASSYRGKDQPQHF
- | TRBJ1-1 | 15 | - | TRBV5-1 | TGCGCCAGCAGCTTGGGGCAGGGTAGGAAAACTGAAGCTTTCTTT | CASSLGQGRKTEAFF
- | TRBJ2-7 | 14 | - | TRBV28 | TGTGCCAGCAGTCAGACAGAGATAATTTACGAGCAGTACTTC | CASSQTEIIYEQYF
TRBD2 | TRBJ2-7 | 16 | - | TRBV5-1 | TGCGCCAGCAGCTTAAGTCTAGCGGAAAGCTCCTACGAGCAGTACTTC | CASSLSLAESSYEQYF